The rows below give T cell receptor beta chains drawn from one sample of a study of shared clonotypes between healthy human individuals. Here immunoSEQ multiplex PCR was the method, and the copy in TCRdb shows in-frame clones only, minus some. The sample has 2,100,000 or so clones, approximately 94% seen once; the top ten hold around 0.13%. The material sequenced was naive CD4+ T cells sorted from blood. Every receptor here comes from a man aged 18 to 29 in good health. CDR3s include the opening cysteine and the closing phenylalanine or tryptophan.

J	V	CDR3
TRBJ2-5	TRBV11-2	CASSLVYGYQETQYF
TRBJ1-4	TRBV27	CASSTPTGGGGEKLFF
TRBJ2-7	TRBV5-1	CASSPDRGPYEQYF
TRBJ1-4	TRBV4-1	CASSQGTGEKLFF
TRBJ2-2	TRBV2	CASSGGQTAAGELFF
TRBJ1-2	TRBV9	CASSVEGTANYGYTF
TRBJ1-3	TRBV27	CASSKRAGTAGNTIYF
TRBJ2-5	TRBV7-9	CASSLAGVETQYF
TRBJ2-5	TRBV5-6	CASSFERGNRQETQYF
TRBJ1-3	TRBV5-6	CASSWTGAGNTIYF
TRBJ1-1	TRBV30	CACSTGGHTEAFF
TRBJ1-1	TRBV5-4	CASSLSRDATEAFF
TRBJ2-3	TRBV7-2	CASSLALGRTSGSTDTQYF
TRBJ2-3	TRBV19	CASSFTGGTDTQYF
TRBJ2-1	TRBV18	CASSLGLAGVYNEQFF
TRBJ1-5	TRBV28	CASSFRAGGFYSNQPQHF